The subject of this entry is one T cell receptor beta chain. No antigen is known for it. Base qualities are not recorded, but no much larger clone differs from it by a single base. Other nucleotide sequences from this sample produce the same CDR3. The CDR3 goes from the cysteine to the phenylalanine over 15 residues. Kept here is only the CDR3 DNA, which spans 45 bases and is read in frame from base 1. V drops 1 base and J drops 2 bases, leaving 12 bases in between. As encoded in the germline V gene, CDR1 is SGHTA while CDR2 is FQGNSA. To sequence the TCRbeta CDR3 region, genomic DNA was isolated from the sorted cells. The immunoSEQ Assay was used to sequence the TCRbeta CDR3 regions. Imported from immuneACCESS, the table was reduced by TCRdb to in-frame sequences with V and J called. These copies leave out some clones; in studies compared against another copy, an unresolved V gene accounts for under half, and the cause of the remainder is not known. Counted in this sample were 100,000 or so clones; about 85% of them appeared once. The top ten hold 3% to 4% of the sample.

Patients with a history of autoimmune disease or receiving systemic immunosuppression were excluded from the trial. Peripheral blood for TCR sequencing was collected from all dose cohorts at baseline, on cycle 4 day 1, and on cycle 7 day 1. The samples were drawn from a first-in-human, open-label, multicenter phase I dose-escalation trial of ivuxolimab. Adults with locally advanced or metastatic head and neck squamous cell, hepatocellular, melanoma or renal cell carcinoma were enrolled in the trial. Before TCR sequencing, CD4+ T cells and CD8+ T cells were sorted from peripheral blood as separate populations. This specimen belongs to a study of OX40 agonist ivuxolimab in advanced cancers. About the full investigation: The costimulatory receptor OX40 (CD134) was targeted by ivuxolimab, a fully human IgG2 agonistic monoclonal antibody. The paper describes the monotherapy dose-escalation part (N of about 52 patients) of the phase I trial of ivuxolimab. Of the 50 to 55 patients in dose escalation, about 19 had hepatocellular carcinoma, some 15 had melanoma, 9 had renal cell carcinoma and 9 had head and neck cancer. The dose-escalation cohort was around 83% male with a mean age of about 54 years, ranging from roughly 23 to 90. Intravenous ivuxolimab was administered to patients every 2 weeks at six dose levels: 0.01, 0.1, 0.3, 1.5, 3 and 10 mg/kg. Partial responses occurred in three dose-escalation patients: two with cutaneous melanoma and one with hepatocellular carcinoma. The purpose of peripheral TCRbeta sequencing was to test whether ivuxolimab changed TCR sequence diversity and led to clonal T-cell expansion. Prior anti-PD-1, anti-PD-L1 or anti-CTLA-4 therapy was permitted, and checkpoint inhibitors had been received by less than 45% of dose-escalation patients. Broad study findings and their caveats: Low levels of normalized T-cell clonal expansion were also seen in some patients who did not respond. The antigen specificity of the peripheral T cells that underwent clonal expansion was not determined. After ivuxolimab, expanded clones were on average more numerous among CD8+ T cells than among CD4+ T cells. In partial responders in the 0.1-3.0 mg/kg groups, normalized peripheral clonal expansion was found to be among the lowest, especially among CD8+ T cells. At doses of 0.1 to 3.0 mg/kg, clonal expansion of both CD4+ and CD8+ T cells in blood was seen between baseline and week 6.

The sample was CD4+ or CD8+ T cells sorted from blood, taken in a trial of the OX40 agonist ivuxolimab. In this chain, TRBV7-2 is recombined with TRBJ2-7, with TRBD2 tentatively as D gene (6 bases match). The sequence derives from an adult with an advanced solid tumor such as melanoma, head and neck, liver or kidney cancer. For the CDR3, the sequence is CASSLGASVPYEQYF. Here is the DNA: TGTGCCAGCAGCTTAGGTGCTAGCGTGCCCTACGAGCAGTACTTC. Where the CDR3 stops, the reference TRBV7-2 and TRBJ2-7 genes take over; the full variable domain is GAGVSQSPSNKVTEKGKDVELRCDPISGHTALYWYRQSLGQGLEFLIYFQGNSAPDKSGLPSDRFSAERTGGSVSTLTIQRTQQEDSAVYLCASSLGASVPYEQYFGPGTRLTVT.